This T cell receptor (beta chain) emerged from a study of blood T cell repertoires in COVID-19. The protocol was immunoSEQ multiplex PCR, while the TCRdb copy is restricted to in-frame clones and leaves out a portion. The sample contains approximately 170,000 clones, 80% to 85% of which appear only once. Only one count was recorded for this clone. V lost 1 base and J lost 7, with 8 bases in between. Germline lookup yields CDR1 SGHTA and CDR2 FQGNSA. The CDR3 consists of 13 residues. The clonotype comes from a man between 65 and 80 years old with active or convalescent COVID-19. The chain couples TRBV7-2 to TRBJ1-3; D is unclear. Material: peripheral blood. CDR3: CASSLDSPNTIYF. The CDR3, as DNA: TGTGCCAGCAGCTTAGACAGCCCTAACACCATATATTTT.